Listed below are T cell receptor beta chains from one sample, sequenced in a study of cytomegalovirus exposure and HLA in healthy donors. The protocol was immunoSEQ multiplex PCR, while the TCRdb copy is restricted to in-frame clones and leaves out a portion. The sample table includes more than 40,000 clones. Sequencing was done on a sample of PBMCs. Receptors originate from a female donor in good health and CMV-seronegative. The CDR3 runs from the conserved cysteine through the conserved F or W. The D gene is left open where the match is weak.

d_call: TRBD1
v_call: TRBV5-1
j_call: TRBJ1-3
cdr3_nt: TGCGCCAGCAGCCTTTCGGGACAGGGAGGAGGATCCGGAAACACCATATATTTT
cdr3_aa: CASSLSGQGGGSGNTIYF

d_call: NA
v_call: TRBV11-3
j_call: TRBJ1-4
cdr3_nt: TGTGCCAGCAGCTTAGGCCCTGAGGAAAAACTGTTTTTT
cdr3_aa: CASSLGPEEKLFF

d_call: NA
v_call: TRBV5-1
j_call: TRBJ2-2
cdr3_nt: TGCGCCAGCAGCCCCATACTAGGGGGGGCCGGGGAGCTGTTTTTT
cdr3_aa: CASSPILGGAGELFF

d_call: NA
v_call: TRBV30
j_call: TRBJ2-7
cdr3_nt: TGTGCCTGGAGGGGGCCCCCCCTCTACGAGCAGTACTTC
cdr3_aa: CAWRGPPLYEQYF

d_call: TRBD2
v_call: TRBV4-2
j_call: TRBJ2-1
cdr3_nt: TGTGCCAGCAGCCAAGAAACTAGCGGGTCCTACAATGAGCAGTTCTTC
cdr3_aa: CASSQETSGSYNEQFF

d_call: NA
v_call: TRBV10-3
j_call: TRBJ2-7
cdr3_nt: TGTGCCATCAGTGCAGGGGGACTCCCCTACGAGCAGTACTTC
cdr3_aa: CAISAGGLPYEQYF

d_call: NA
v_call: TRBV5-5
j_call: TRBJ1-5
cdr3_nt: TGTGCCAGCAGCCGGGAAGTCAATCAGCCCCAGCATTTT
cdr3_aa: CASSREVNQPQHF

d_call: TRBD1
v_call: TRBV5-1
j_call: TRBJ1-2
cdr3_nt: TGCGCCAGCAGCCCCCGGGACAGACATGGCTACACCTTC
cdr3_aa: CASSPRDRHGYTF

d_call: NA
v_call: TRBV20-1
j_call: TRBJ2-5
cdr3_nt: TGCAGTGCTACAGGGTCCGAGACCCAGTACTTC
cdr3_aa: CSATGSETQYF

d_call: TRBD1
v_call: TRBV4-3
j_call: TRBJ1-2
cdr3_nt: TGCGCCAGCAGCCAATCGGGGGACAGTTATGGCTACACCTTC
cdr3_aa: CASSQSGDSYGYTF

d_call: TRBD2
v_call: TRBV19
j_call: TRBJ2-5
cdr3_nt: TGTGCCAGTAAAAGGACTAGCGGGAGCGAGACCCAGTACTTC
cdr3_aa: CASKRTSGSETQYF

d_call: NA
v_call: TRBV6-1
j_call: TRBJ1-2
cdr3_nt: TGTGCCAGCAGTGAAGACGCCAGGGTCTATGGCTACACCTTC
cdr3_aa: CASSEDARVYGYTF

d_call: TRBD2
v_call: TRBV27
j_call: TRBJ2-7
cdr3_nt: TGTGCCAGCAGTTTATCCCCGGGAGGGGCCTACGAGCAGTACTTC
cdr3_aa: CASSLSPGGAYEQYF

d_call: NA
v_call: TRBV6-5
j_call: TRBJ2-7
cdr3_nt: TGTGCCAGCCGGAGGGGAAAGGACTACGAGCAGTACTTC
cdr3_aa: CASRRGKDYEQYF

d_call: TRBD1
v_call: TRBV11-3
j_call: TRBJ1-2
cdr3_nt: TGTGCCAGCAGCTTGGGGGGACAGGCTAGCGGCTACACCTTC
cdr3_aa: CASSLGGQASGYTF

d_call: NA
v_call: TRBV7-9
j_call: TRBJ2-5
cdr3_nt: TGTGCCAGCAGCCAAACGGAGTCTTGGTACCAAGAGACCCAGTACTTC
cdr3_aa: CASSQTESWYQETQYF

d_call: NA
v_call: TRBV6-4
j_call: TRBJ2-3
cdr3_nt: TGTGCCAGCAGTGTACAGGGTGCAGATACGCAGTATTTT
cdr3_aa: CASSVQGADTQYF

d_call: NA
v_call: TRBV6-1
j_call: TRBJ1-3
cdr3_nt: TGTGCCAGCAGTGAAAGGGGGTTGCGCTCTGGAAACACCATATATTTT
cdr3_aa: CASSERGLRSGNTIYF

d_call: TRBD1
v_call: TRBV6-5
j_call: TRBJ1-6
cdr3_nt: TGTGCCAGCAGTTATTCCGGGACAGGGCATTCACCCCTCCACTTT
cdr3_aa: CASSYSGTGHSPLHF

d_call: NA
v_call: TRBV5-4
j_call: TRBJ1-4
cdr3_nt: TGTGCCAGCAGCTTGGGATTCGGCAGGGGTGGAGAAAAACTGTTTTTT
cdr3_aa: CASSLGFGRGGEKLFF

d_call: NA
v_call: TRBV15
j_call: TRBJ1-1
cdr3_nt: TGTGCCACCAGCAGAGCAGCGGGAGGAGACACTGAAGCTTTCTTT
cdr3_aa: CATSRAAGGDTEAFF

d_call: TRBD1
v_call: TRBV18
j_call: TRBJ1-1
cdr3_nt: TGTGCCAGCTCAAGGGACAGGATCATGAACACTGAAGCTTTCTTT
cdr3_aa: CASSRDRIMNTEAFF

d_call: NA
v_call: TRBV29-1
j_call: TRBJ1-2
cdr3_nt: TGCAGCGTCAAGGGGGGGGACGGCTACACCTTC
cdr3_aa: CSVKGGDGYTF

d_call: NA
v_call: TRBV30
j_call: TRBJ1-1
cdr3_nt: TGTGCCTGGATGCGGACGGGGGAATCCCACGTGACTGAAGCTTTCTTT
cdr3_aa: CAWMRTGESHVTEAFF

d_call: TRBD2
v_call: TRBV18
j_call: TRBJ2-3
cdr3_nt: TGTGCCAGCTCAAATGGACTAGCGGGGGGAGATACGCAGTATTTT
cdr3_aa: CASSNGLAGGDTQYF

d_call: NA
v_call: TRBV14
j_call: TRBJ2-4
cdr3_nt: TGTGCCAGCAGCCAAGTCACCGCGAACATTCAGTACTTC
cdr3_aa: CASSQVTANIQYF

d_call: NA
v_call: TRBV30
j_call: TRBJ1-1
cdr3_nt: TGTGCCTGGAGCAGGGGTCAAAGAGAAAACGAAGCTTTCTTT
cdr3_aa: CAWSRGQRENEAFF

d_call: TRBD1
v_call: TRBV29-1
j_call: TRBJ2-7
cdr3_nt: TGCAGCGTTGATGAGGGGACAGGCCTGTACTTC
cdr3_aa: CSVDEGTGLYF

d_call: NA
v_call: TRBV4-2
j_call: TRBJ2-5
cdr3_nt: TGTGCCAGCAGCCAAGTGGGTGAGGGGACCCAGTACTTC
cdr3_aa: CASSQVGEGTQYF

d_call: NA
v_call: TRBV4-2
j_call: TRBJ1-3
cdr3_nt: TGTGCCAGCAGCCAAGATGAGGGCTCTGGAAACACCATATATTTT
cdr3_aa: CASSQDEGSGNTIYF

d_call: TRBD2
v_call: TRBV18
j_call: TRBJ2-7
cdr3_nt: TGTGCCAGCTCACCACCGTCGCGGGGGGGCCTCGCCTACGAGCAGTACTTC
cdr3_aa: CASSPPSRGGLAYEQYF

d_call: NA
v_call: TRBV5-1
j_call: TRBJ1-4
cdr3_nt: TGCGCCAGCAGCTTGGTAGCAGGGAGGAATGAAAAACTGTTTTTT
cdr3_aa: CASSLVAGRNEKLFF

d_call: NA
v_call: TRBV29-1
j_call: TRBJ2-7
cdr3_nt: TGCAGCGTTGCCCCCTCCGGTACCTACGAGCAGTACTTC
cdr3_aa: CSVAPSGTYEQYF

d_call: TRBD1
v_call: TRBV5-4
j_call: TRBJ1-4
cdr3_nt: TGTGCCAGCAGCTTGGGGGGGGCAGGGGGCAATGAAAAACTGTTTTTT
cdr3_aa: CASSLGGAGGNEKLFF

d_call: NA
v_call: TRBV30
j_call: TRBJ1-1
cdr3_nt: TGTGCCTGGAATCCCTCCTTAAACACTGAAGCTTTCTTT
cdr3_aa: CAWNPSLNTEAFF

d_call: NA
v_call: TRBV25-1
j_call: TRBJ2-5
cdr3_nt: TGTGCCAGCAGTGAATTCCACAGCAACCAAGAGACCCAGTACTTC
cdr3_aa: CASSEFHSNQETQYF

d_call: TRBD2
v_call: TRBV4-2
j_call: TRBJ2-2
cdr3_nt: TGTGCCAGCAGCCAAGATCCAGCGGGGGGGCCAACCGGGGAGCTGTTTTTT
cdr3_aa: CASSQDPAGGPTGELFF

d_call: NA
v_call: TRBV21-1
j_call: TRBJ1-5
cdr3_nt: TGTGCCAGCAGCAAATCGTTGACAGTTCAGCCCCAGCATTTT
cdr3_aa: CASSKSLTVQPQHF

d_call: NA
v_call: TRBV30
j_call: TRBJ1-4
cdr3_nt: TGTGCCTGGAGTGTGGTCAGTTCGGAAAAACTGTTTTTT
cdr3_aa: CAWSVVSSEKLFF

d_call: TRBD1
v_call: TRBV30
j_call: TRBJ1-3
cdr3_nt: TGTGCCTGGGCATCAGGGGGCTCTGGAAACACCATATATTTT
cdr3_aa: CAWASGGSGNTIYF

d_call: TRBD1
v_call: TRBV12-5
j_call: TRBJ1-5
cdr3_nt: TGTGCTAGTGGCTCGGGACAGGGGGGAGGTGGCAATCAGCCCCAGCATTTT
cdr3_aa: CASGSGQGGGGNQPQHF

d_call: TRBD1
v_call: TRBV4-1
j_call: TRBJ1-2
cdr3_nt: TGCGCCAGCAGCCAAGCAGGACAGGGGGCTAACTATGGCTACACCTTC
cdr3_aa: CASSQAGQGANYGYTF

d_call: TRBD2
v_call: TRBV6-5
j_call: TRBJ2-1
cdr3_nt: TGTGCCAGCAGTTACTCGACTAGCGGGTACAATGAGCAGTTCTTC
cdr3_aa: CASSYSTSGYNEQFF

d_call: NA
v_call: TRBV6-5
j_call: TRBJ1-1
cdr3_nt: TGTGCCAGCAGTTACCTCTTGGGGACACGGAACACTGAAGCTTTCTTT
cdr3_aa: CASSYLLGTRNTEAFF

d_call: NA
v_call: TRBV4-1
j_call: TRBJ2-7
cdr3_nt: TGCGCCAGCAGCCAAGATTCGAGCGGCCGCGGCGGCGAGCAGTACTTC
cdr3_aa: CASSQDSSGRGGEQYF

d_call: NA
v_call: TRBV30
j_call: TRBJ1-5
cdr3_nt: TGTGCCTGGAGTGTTCGAGGGTTTGATCAGCCCCAGCATTTT
cdr3_aa: CAWSVRGFDQPQHF

d_call: NA
v_call: TRBV7-2
j_call: TRBJ1-1
cdr3_nt: TGTGCCAGCACATGGAGGGAGGCGAGTACTGAAGCTTTCTTT
cdr3_aa: CASTWREASTEAFF